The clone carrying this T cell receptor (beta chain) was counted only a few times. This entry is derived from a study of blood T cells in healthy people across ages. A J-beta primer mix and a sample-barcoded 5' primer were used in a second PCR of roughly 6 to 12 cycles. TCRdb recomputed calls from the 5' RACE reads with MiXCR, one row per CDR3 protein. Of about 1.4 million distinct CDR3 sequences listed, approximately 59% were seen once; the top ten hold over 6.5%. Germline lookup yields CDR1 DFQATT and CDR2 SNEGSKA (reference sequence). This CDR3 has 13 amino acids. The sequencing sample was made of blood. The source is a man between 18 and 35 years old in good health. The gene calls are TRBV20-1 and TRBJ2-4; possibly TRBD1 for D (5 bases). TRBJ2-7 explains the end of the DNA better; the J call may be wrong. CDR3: CSAFRQTYYEQYF. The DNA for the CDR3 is TGCAGTGCTTTTCGACAGACCTACTACGAGCAGTACTTC.